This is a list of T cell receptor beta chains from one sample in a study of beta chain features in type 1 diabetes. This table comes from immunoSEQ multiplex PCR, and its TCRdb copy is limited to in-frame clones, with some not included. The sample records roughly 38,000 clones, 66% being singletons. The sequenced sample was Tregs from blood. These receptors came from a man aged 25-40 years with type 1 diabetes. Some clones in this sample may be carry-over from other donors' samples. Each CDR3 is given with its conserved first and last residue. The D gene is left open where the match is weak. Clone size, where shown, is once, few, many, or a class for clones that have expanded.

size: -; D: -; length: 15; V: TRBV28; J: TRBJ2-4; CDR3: CASSSSSTSKNIQYF; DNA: TGTGCCAGCAGTTCATCTAGTACGTCCAAAAACATTCAGTACTTC
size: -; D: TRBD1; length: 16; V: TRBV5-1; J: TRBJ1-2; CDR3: CASSSGQGSLFYGYTF; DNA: TGCGCCAGCAGCTCCGGACAGGGGTCACTATTTTATGGCTACACCTTC
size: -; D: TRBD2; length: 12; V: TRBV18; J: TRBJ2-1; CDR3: CASSSSGNEQFF; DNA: TGTGCCAGCTCCTCTAGCGGTAATGAGCAGTTCTTC
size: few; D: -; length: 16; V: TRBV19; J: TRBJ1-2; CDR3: CASSIGGALSGYGYTF; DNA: TGTGCCAGTAGTATCGGAGGGGCCCTCTCCGGCTATGGCTACACCTTC
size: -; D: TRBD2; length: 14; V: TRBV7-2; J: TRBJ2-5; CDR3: CASDRRGGQETQYF; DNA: TGTGCCAGTGATCGGCGGGGGGGCCAAGAGACCCAGTACTTC
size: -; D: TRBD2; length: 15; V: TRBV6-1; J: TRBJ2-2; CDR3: CASSGGGPRHGELFF; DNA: TGTGCCAGCTCGGGAGGGGGGCCCCGTCACGGGGAGCTGTTTTTT
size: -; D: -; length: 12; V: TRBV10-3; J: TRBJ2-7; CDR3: CAISESAYEQYF; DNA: TGTGCCATCAGTGAGTCCGCCTACGAGCAGTACTTC
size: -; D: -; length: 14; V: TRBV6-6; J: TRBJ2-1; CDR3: CASRRYDLLFEQFF; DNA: TGTGCCAGCAGAAGATACGACTTGCTTTTTGAGCAGTTCTTC
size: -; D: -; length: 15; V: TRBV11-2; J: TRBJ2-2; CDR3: CASSLAGANTGELFF; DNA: TGTGCCAGCAGCTTAGCAGGGGCGAACACCGGGGAGCTGTTTTTT
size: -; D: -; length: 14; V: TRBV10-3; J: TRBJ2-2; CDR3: CAISETGTTGELFF; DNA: TGTGCCATCAGTGAAACAGGAACCACCGGGGAGCTGTTTTTT
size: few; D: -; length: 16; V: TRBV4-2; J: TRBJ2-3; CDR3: CASSPLVRGSTDTQYF; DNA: TGTGCCAGCAGCCCCCTTGTGCGGGGAAGCACAGATACGCAGTATTTT
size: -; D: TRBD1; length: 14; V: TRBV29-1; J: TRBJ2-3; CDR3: CSVVRDRVDETQYF; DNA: TGCAGCGTGGTCCGGGACAGGGTTGATGAGACGCAGTATTTT
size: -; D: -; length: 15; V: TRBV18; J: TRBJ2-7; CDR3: CASSPYAPGGYEQYF; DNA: TGTGCCAGCTCACCGTACGCTCCTGGGGGGTACGAGCAGTACTTC
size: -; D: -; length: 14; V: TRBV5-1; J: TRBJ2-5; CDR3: CASSLSGILETQYF; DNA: TGCGCCAGCAGTTTATCAGGGATTTTAGAGACCCAGTACTTC
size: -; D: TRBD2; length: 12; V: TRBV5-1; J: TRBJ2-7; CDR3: CASSLPGGEQYF; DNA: TGCGCCAGCAGCCTGCCGGGGGGGGAGCAGTACTTC
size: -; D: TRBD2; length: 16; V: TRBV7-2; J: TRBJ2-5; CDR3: CASSLGLAGVGETQYF; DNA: TGTGCCAGCAGCTTGGGACTAGCGGGGGTGGGGGAGACCCAGTACTTC
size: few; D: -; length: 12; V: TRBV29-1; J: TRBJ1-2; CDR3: CSVRTHNYGYTF; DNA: TGCAGCGTCCGCACACATAACTATGGCTACACCTTC
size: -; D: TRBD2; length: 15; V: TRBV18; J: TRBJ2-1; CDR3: CASSRGTSGNNEQFF; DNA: TGTGCCAGCTCCCGTGGGACTAGCGGGAACAATGAGCAGTTCTTC
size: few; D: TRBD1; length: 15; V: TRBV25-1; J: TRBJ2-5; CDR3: CASSELGQGRETQYF; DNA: TGTGCCAGCAGTGAATTAGGACAGGGTCGAGAGACCCAGTACTTC
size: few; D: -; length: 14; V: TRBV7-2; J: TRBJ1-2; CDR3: CASSLATGDYGYTF; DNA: TGTGCCAGCAGCTTAGCGACAGGAGACTATGGCTACACCTTC
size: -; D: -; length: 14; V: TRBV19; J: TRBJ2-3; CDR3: CASSMVGSSGTQYF; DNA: TGTGCCAGTAGTATGGTTGGTAGTTCGGGTACGCAGTATTTT
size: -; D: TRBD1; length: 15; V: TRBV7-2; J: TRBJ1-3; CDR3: CASSPHRGGGNTIYF; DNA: TGTGCCAGCAGCCCCCACAGGGGTGGCGGAAACACCATATATTTT
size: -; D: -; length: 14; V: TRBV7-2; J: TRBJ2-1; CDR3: CASSLYGRDNEQFF; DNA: TGTGCCAGCAGCTTATACGGTCGGGACAATGAGCAGTTCTTC
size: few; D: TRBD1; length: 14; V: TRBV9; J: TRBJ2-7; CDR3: CASSVGGGAYEQYF; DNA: TGTGCCAGCAGCGTAGGAGGGGGCGCCTACGAGCAGTACTTC